Detailed here is one TCR beta chain. The sample originates from a study of OX40 agonist ivuxolimab in advanced cancers. Method: immunoSEQ multiplex PCR; TCRdb's copy keeps in-frame clones and lacks some. The sample records about 38,000 clones, about 85% being singletons. Germline trimming cut 4 bases from V and 4 bases from J; bases unmatched to any gene: 2. The CDR3 consists of 12 residues. CDR1 and CDR2 from the germline V gene are SQVTM and ANQGSEA. The origin of this receptor is an adult with an advanced solid tumor such as melanoma, head and neck, liver or kidney cancer. The specimen comprised CD4+ or CD8+ T cells sorted from blood, sampled in a trial of the OX40 agonist ivuxolimab. This chain connects TRBV29-1 to TRBJ1-1; 8 bases match TRBD1. The CDR3, as DNA: TGCAGCGTTGTACAGGGGGTCACTGAAGCTTTCTTT. Amino acids: CSVVQGVTEAFF.